Each of the 21 T cell receptor beta chains below was sequenced from the same sample in a study of blood T cell repertoires in COVID-19. Some clones are missing from TCRdb's copy, which holds only in-frame ones; the method was immunoSEQ multiplex PCR. This table holds over 200,000 clones, about 85% found once. Input material: peripheral blood. The receptors derive from a woman aged 18-29 years who had recovered from COVID-19.

The chain uses TRBV19 and TRBJ2-2; 12 nucleotides agree with TRBD2. CDR1 is LNHDA and CDR2 is SQIVND in the germline V gene (reference sequence). Germline trimming cut 9 bases from V and 6 bases from J; bases unmatched to any gene: 2. The CDR3 runs 13 residues. CDR3: CASRLAGAGELFF. The CDR3 nucleotides read TGTGCCAGCAGACTAGCGGGAGCCGGGGAGCTGTTTTTT.

The chain links TRBV5-1 to TRBJ2-7, with D perhaps TRBD2 (6 bases). In germline, CDR1 is SGHRS, CDR2 YFSETQ. The CDR3 has 14 amino acids. Trimming removed 0 bases at V and 1 base at J, with 8 bases between. This CDR3 reads CASSLGSGSYEQYF. The DNA of the CDR3 is TGCGCCAGCAGCTTGGGTAGCGGTTCCTACGAGCAGTACTTC. The full variable domain, rest sourced from reference TRBV5-1 and TRBJ2-7, is KAGVTQTPRYLIKTRGQQVTLSCSPISGHRSVSWYQQTPGQGLQFLFEYFSETQRNKGNFPGRFSGRQFSNSRSEMNVSTLELGDSALYLCASSLGSGSYEQYFGPGTRLTVT.

The chain joins TRBV9 to TRBJ2-7; D not resolved. The CDR3 runs 11 residues. Germline V gene lookup returns CDR1 SGDLS and CDR2 YYNGEE. Trimming shortened V by 0 bases and J by 7 bases, and 5 bases separated the two germline ends. CDR3: CASSVGQEQYF. The CDR3 coding sequence is TGTGCCAGCAGCGTAGGTCAAGAGCAGTACTTC.

This chain connects TRBV19 to TRBJ2-1, with D tentatively TRBD2 (6 bases). Deletions cut 2 bases from V and 4 bases from J, with 6 bases between. The CDR3 spans 13 residues. CDR1 and CDR2 from the germline V gene are LNHDA and SQIVND (reference sequence). The CDR3, as DNA: TGTGCCAGTAGTATACGGGGGTACAATGAGCAGTTCTTC. Protein product: CASSIRGYNEQFF.

The chain recombines TRBV18 with TRBJ1-1, with 7 bases matching TRBD1. In germline, CDR1 is KGHSH, CDR2 LQKENI. The V segment lost 1 base and the J segment 3 bases; nucleotides outside the gene matches: 2. This CDR3 comprises 14 residues. This CDR3 is CASSPRGGHTEAFF. In DNA form, the CDR3 reads TGTGCCAGCTCACCACGAGGGGGCCACACTGAAGCTTTCTTT.

This sequence joins TRBV21-1 and TRBJ1-1. TRBV21-1 is a documented pseudogene. This CDR3 is 14 amino acids long. CDR3 in amino acids: CASLSAGMWTEAFF. Here the CDR3 DNA reads TGTGCCAGCCTCTCGGCGGGGATGTGGACTGAAGCTTTCTTT.

The rearrangement uses TRBV27 and TRBJ1-6; perhaps TRBD1 as D (5 bases). The germline CDR1 and CDR2 sequences are MNHEY and SMNVEV (reference sequence). The CDR3 contains 16 residues. V shed 7 bases and J shed 4 bases, with 17 bases lying between them. The CDR3 here is CASTPRPRAYNSPLHF. Here the CDR3 DNA reads TGTGCCAGCACTCCTCGCCCCAGGGCTTATAATTCACCCCTCCACTTT.

The chain uses TRBV4-3 and TRBJ2-7, with 11 bases matching TRBD1. Germline trimming cut 3 bases from V and 6 bases from J; bases unmatched to any gene: 7. This CDR3 comprises 15 residues. The germline V gene encodes CDR1 LGHNA and CDR2 YSLEER. The CDR3 region is CASSQFPGTGGEQYF. CDR3 nucleotide sequence: TGCGCCAGCAGCCAGTTCCCCGGGACAGGGGGCGAGCAGTACTTC.

This clone was counted at least ten times. The rearrangement links TRBV4-1 to TRBJ2-5; TRBD1 is a possible D gene (5 bases). The V gene's germline CDR1 is MGHRA and CDR2 YSYEKL. With 0 bases removed from V and 7 bases from J, the gap between germline ends came to 18 bases. The CDR3 totals 16 residues. The CDR3 loop is CASSQEGLGLWGTQYF. DNA of the CDR3: TGCGCCAGCAGCCAAGAAGGGTTGGGGCTTTGGGGGACCCAGTACTTC.

This clone has just one count. J is TRBJ1-5 and V is TRBV4-3; D is possibly TRBD1 (5 bases). The CDR3 is 14 amino acids. Germline CDR1 LGHNA, CDR2 YSLEER. V was shortened by 4 bases and J by 9 bases, with 16 bases between the two germline ends. CDR3 nucleotides: TGCGCCAGCAGCCCCGGGAGGGGCCCGGGGCCCCAGCATTTT. This translates into CASSPGRGPGPQHF.

In regard to this clone: Other DNA sequences in this sample translate to the same CDR3. The rearrangement joins TRBV9 to TRBJ2-1; D is ambiguous. This CDR3 is 12 amino acids long. The V end was cut by 0 bases, the J end by 7 bases, with 5 bases between. Germline V lookup: CDR1 SGDLS, CDR2 YYNGEE. Here the CDR3 DNA reads TGTGCCAGCAGCGTAGCCGGGAATGAGCAGTTCTTC. It encodes CASSVAGNEQFF.

This sequence joins TRBV29-1 and TRBJ2-5; 7 bases match TRBD2. The CDR3 spans 12 residues. Germline loops: CDR1 SQVTM, CDR2 ANQGSEA. V dropped 4 bases and J dropped 5; count of bases not matched to a gene: 4. CDR3 region: CSVAAGVETQYF. Here the CDR3 DNA reads TGCAGCGTTGCGGCGGGAGTGGAGACCCAGTACTTC.

This clone appeared a single time. The CDR3: CAWSVNRNTEAFF. DNA for the CDR3: TGTGCCTGGAGTGTAAACAGGAACACTGAAGCTTTCTTT. This rearrangement joins TRBV30 to TRBJ1-1; D unresolved. V lost 0 bases and J lost 1, with 6 bases in between. The CDR3 has 13 residues. Germline V CDR1 and CDR2: GTSNPN, SVGIG (reference sequence).

The V call is TRBV19, the J call TRBJ2-7; D possibly corresponds to TRBD2 (5 bases). Germline values: CDR1 LNHDA, CDR2 SQIVND (reference sequence). V was trimmed by 3 bases and J by 5 bases, leaving 11 bases between them. The CDR3 runs to 13 residues. CDR3 residues: CASSIFRGDEQYF. CDR3 in DNA: TGTGCCAGTAGTATTTTTCGGGGTGACGAGCAGTACTTC.

The chain is built from TRBV7-6 and TRBJ2-5; tentatively, D is TRBD2 (6 bases). Germline CDR1 reads SGHVS; CDR2 reads FNYEAQ. This CDR3 spans 13 amino acids. V lost 5 bases and J 2 bases, leaving 9 bases between the germline ends. The DNA of the CDR3 is TGTGCCAGCAGCGGAGGGGCTCAAGAGACCCAGTACTTC. This encodes CASSGGAQETQYF.

V gene TRBV19 combines with J gene TRBJ1-1; weak D call: TRBD1 (5 bases). V gave up 4 bases and J gave up 1 base, with 7 bases separating them. Germline lookup yields CDR1 LNHDA and CDR2 SQIVND (reference sequence). The CDR3 extends over 13 amino acids. CDR3 loop: CASSRDRNTEAFF. As DNA, the CDR3 is TGTGCCAGTAGTAGAGACAGGAACACTGAAGCTTTCTTT.

CDR3 protein: CASSLVQAESYEQYF. For the CDR3, the DNA is TGTGCCAGCAGCTTAGTCCAAGCGGAGAGCTACGAGCAGTACTTC. The V gene is TRBV7-6, the J gene TRBJ2-7; a weak D match, TRBD2 (5 bases). The germline V gene encodes CDR1 SGHVS and CDR2 FNYEAQ. The CDR3 totals 15 residues. Between the trimmed V and J ends, which lost 1 base and 3 bases, there was a span of 13 bases.

The DNA for the CDR3 is TGTGCCAGTAGTATTTTGGCAGGGGGCTTCACTGAAGCTTTCTTT. It translates to CASSILAGGFTEAFF. The J gene is TRBJ1-1, the V gene TRBV19, with 8 positions matching TRBD1. V lost 3 bases to trimming and J lost 4 bases; unmatched junction nucleotides: 7. CDR3 length: 15 residues. Germline values: CDR1 LNHDA, CDR2 SQIVND (reference sequence).

The J gene is TRBJ1-2, the V gene TRBV11-1, with 7 bases aligning to TRBD1. CDR3 length equals 13 residues. Looked up from germline, CDR1 is SGHAT and CDR2 is FQDESV (reference sequence). V trimming: 5 bases; J trimming: 3 bases; junction bases outside the gene matches: 3. CDR3 in DNA: TGTGCCAGCAGCAAAGGACAGGACTATGGCTACACCTTC. Encoded protein: CASSKGQDYGYTF.

J is TRBJ2-1 and V is TRBV3-1 (or the pseudogene TRBV3-2); TRBD2 matches 11 bases. Germline CDR1 LGHDT, CDR2 YNNKEL (reference sequence). The CDR3 consists of 17 residues. V was clipped by 4 bases and J by 3 bases; unmatched bases: 8. CDR3 in DNA: TGTGCCAGCAGCCCCTTCATAGCGGGAGGGGACTACAATGAGCAGTTCTTC. It is translated as CASSPFIAGGDYNEQFF.

CDR3 in amino acids: CASSLGRGQPQHF. Here the CDR3 DNA reads TGTGCCAGCAGTTTAGGCAGGGGGCAGCCCCAGCATTTT. The chain couples TRBV27 to TRBJ1-5; 7 bases are shared with TRBD1. The junction had 2 bases not matched to a gene; V was cut back by 2 bases and J by 7 bases. Germline CDR1 MNHEY, CDR2 SMNVEV (reference sequence). There are 13 residues in the CDR3.